The 30 T cell receptor beta chains below come from one sample, sequenced in a study of graft-versus-host responses after intestinal transplantation. Some clones are missing from TCRdb's copy, which holds only in-frame ones; the method was immunoSEQ multiplex PCR. The data hold roughly 80,000 clones, with roughly 87% observed a single time. Their cognate antigens are unknown. Sequencing was performed on unstimulated CD8+ T cells sorted from spleen or lymph node cells, taken before transplant. The receptors originated from a human donor who was the organ donor for an intestinal transplant.

The chain uses TRBV28 and TRBJ2-7, with unresolved D. The CDR3 is 16 amino acids. V shed 7 bases and J shed 0 bases, with 19 bases lying between them. The germline V gene encodes CDR1 MDHEN and CDR2 SYDVKM. For the CDR3, the DNA is TGTGCCAGCACCTCTGTAGTGGGCCCTTTCTCCTACGAGCAGTACTTC. Translating gives CASTSVVGPFSYEQYF.

The CDR3 DNA reads TGTGCCAGCAGTGGGAGTGGGGGGGAGCAGTACTTC. This sequence encodes CASSGSGGEQYF. The chain couples TRBV9 to TRBJ2-7; TRBD2 is a possible D gene (6 bases). Trimming shortened V by 5 bases and J by 7 bases, and 13 bases separated the two germline ends. The CDR3 extends over 12 amino acids. Germline loops: CDR1 SGDLS, CDR2 YYNGEE. The full variable domain, rest sourced from reference TRBV9 and TRBJ2-7, is DSGVTQTPKHLITATGQRVTLRCSPRSGDLSVYWYQQSLDQGLQFLIQYYNGEERAKGNILERFSAQQFPDLHSELNLSSLELGDSALYFCASSGSGGEQYFGPGTRLTVT.

The CDR3 here is CASNSLGELNTEAFF. In nucleotides, the CDR3 is TGTGCCAGCAACTCCCTAGGAGAGTTGAACACTGAAGCTTTCTTT. The chain employs TRBV7-9 and TRBJ1-1; no clear D gene. Germline V gene sequence: CDR1 SEHNR, CDR2 FQNEAQ (reference sequence). V lost 7 bases and J 0 bases, leaving 15 bases between the germline ends. This CDR3 has 15 amino acids.

The V and J genes are TRBV10-3 and TRBJ2-5, with 7 bases that match TRBD2. Trimming removed 0 bases from V and 1 base from J; junction bases left unmatched: 8. The CDR3 is 17 amino acids. In germline, CDR1 is ENHRY, CDR2 SYGVKD. CDR3 protein: CAISESTTAGLQETQYF. Written as DNA, the CDR3 is TGTGCCATCAGTGAGTCGACCACAGCGGGGCTCCAAGAGACCCAGTACTTC.

The V call is TRBV27, the J call TRBJ2-5, with TRBD2 matching over 7 bases. V gave up 6 bases and J gave up 5 bases; unmatched junction bases: 12. Germline-derived CDR1 and CDR2 are MNHEY and SMNVEV (reference sequence). The CDR3 is 15 amino acids. The CDR3 protein is CASRTGGIPEETQYF. The CDR3, as DNA: TGTGCCAGCAGAACCGGGGGGATACCCGAGGAGACCCAGTACTTC.

The rearrangement links TRBV7-2 to TRBJ1-1, with D uncertain. The CDR3 loop spans 14 amino acids. V lost 3 bases and J lost 2, with 10 bases in between. Germline lookup yields CDR1 SGHTA and CDR2 FQGNSA. The CDR3 here is CASSFGVANTEAFF. For the CDR3, the DNA is TGTGCCAGCAGCTTCGGGGTAGCAAACACTGAAGCTTTCTTT.

The genes are TRBV28 and TRBJ1-3; D is uncertain. The CDR3 extends over 15 amino acids. Germline V gene lookup returns CDR1 MDHEN and CDR2 SYDVKM. Trimming removed 6 bases from V and 1 base from J, with 13 bases in between. The CDR3 DNA follows: TGTGCCAGCAGCTTTACGCTAGGGTCTGGAAACACCATATATTTT. Its protein product is CASSFTLGSGNTIYF.

The chain carries TRBV6-1 and TRBJ2-7; D might be TRBD1 (5 bases). V was shortened by 6 bases and J by 0 bases, with 12 bases between the two germline ends. The germline gives CDR1 MNHNS, CDR2 SASEGT. This CDR3 comprises 14 residues. The CDR3 DNA is TGTGCCAGCAGCCAGATGGGGCTCTCCTACGAGCAGTACTTC. It is translated as CASSQMGLSYEQYF.

The chain employs TRBV6-1 and TRBJ2-2; 11 bases match TRBD2. CDR3 length equals 15 residues. After removal of 5 bases from V and 6 bases from J, the junction contained 5 bases not matched to a gene. Germline lookup yields CDR1 MNHNS and CDR2 SASEGT. For the CDR3, the DNA is TGTGCCAGCAGTATCATAGCGGGGGGGCCCGGGGAGCTGTTTTTT. Translated, it gives CASSIIAGGPGELFF.

This chain joins TRBV28 and TRBJ1-5; TRBD1 might be the D (5 bases). Trimming left V 4 bases short and J 4 bases short, with 8 bases between. This CDR3 contains 13 residues. In germline, CDR1 is MDHEN, CDR2 SYDVKM. The CDR3 bases are TGTGCCAGCAGTTCGGCAGGGAATCAGCCCCAGCATTTT. It codes for CASSSAGNQPQHF.

The chain uses TRBV9 and TRBJ1-2, with TRBD1 matching 9 bases. Germline V gives CDR1 SGDLS, CDR2 YYNGEE. V trimming: 1 base; J trimming: 4 bases; junction bases outside the gene matches: 5. CDR3 length equals 15 residues. CDR3 region: CASSVSGTGTYGYTF. The CDR3 coding sequence is TGTGCCAGCAGCGTATCTGGGACAGGGACCTATGGCTACACCTTC.

This CDR3 is CASSNQGGSYNEQFF. Here the CDR3 DNA reads TGTGCCAGCAGTAACCAGGGGGGCTCCTACAATGAGCAGTTCTTC. The rearrangement joins TRBV7-9 to TRBJ2-1; TRBD1 might be the D (7 bases). The CDR3 spans 15 residues. Germline V gene lookup returns CDR1 SEHNR and CDR2 FQNEAQ (reference sequence). Trimming took 6 bases from V and 0 from J, leaving 12 bases between them.

For the CDR3, the DNA is TGTGCCAGCTCAAACCAGGGGGGCGCGTCCGGGGAGCTGTTTTTT. Protein sequence: CASSNQGGASGELFF. This sequence joins TRBV6-1 and TRBJ2-2; a weak D match, TRBD1 (7 bases). Trimming took off 8 bases at V and 6 bases at J, with 19 bases between the two ends. The CDR3 loop spans 15 amino acids. CDR1 is MNHNS, CDR2 SASEGT, per germline.

The rearrangement links TRBV6-1 to TRBJ2-5; possibly TRBD1 for D (5 bases). Germline lookup yields CDR1 MNHNS and CDR2 SASEGT. The CDR3 has 15 amino acids. V was trimmed by 5 bases and J by 4 bases, leaving 17 bases between them. DNA for the CDR3: TGTGCCAGCAGTTGGGGCTCCGTGAGACCAGAGACCCAGTACTTC. Residues: CASSWGSVRPETQYF.

V is TRBV11-2 and J is TRBJ2-3; 14 bases line up with TRBD2. V lost 1 base and J lost 5; bases outside the gene matches: 8. The CDR3 has 18 residues. The germline V gene encodes CDR1 SGHAT and CDR2 FQNNGV. CDR3 residues: CASSLGLAGGLWEDTQYF. The CDR3 coding sequence is TGTGCCAGCAGCTTAGGACTAGCGGGGGGGCTTTGGGAAGATACGCAGTATTTT. The whole variable domain, remainder taken from reference TRBV11-2 and TRBJ2-3, is EAGVAQSPRYKIIEKRQSVAFWCNPISGHATLYWYQQILGQGPKLLIQFQNNGVVDDSQLPKDRFSAERLKGVDSTLKIQPAKLEDSAVYLCASSLGLAGGLWEDTQYFGPGTRLTVL.

This chain links TRBV27 with TRBJ1-3, with D tentatively TRBD1 (5 bases). Germline V gives CDR1 MNHEY, CDR2 SMNVEV (reference sequence). With 5 bases removed from V and 0 bases from J, the gap between germline ends came to 8 bases. This CDR3 spans 14 amino acids. Written as DNA, the CDR3 is TGTGCCAGCAGTGGTCAGGGCTCTGGAAACACCATATATTTT. Encoded protein: CASSGQGSGNTIYF.

The gene calls are TRBV4-2 and TRBJ2-7, with D uncertain. The CDR3 runs to 18 residues. V gave up 0 bases and J gave up 3 bases, with 21 bases separating them. From germline, CDR1 is LGHNA and CDR2 YNFKEQ. The CDR3 region is CASSQEQNFFGRNYEQYF. CDR3 in DNA: TGTGCCAGCAGCCAAGAGCAAAATTTCTTTGGACGGAACTACGAGCAGTACTTC.

V gene TRBV6-5 combines with J gene TRBJ1-2; a possible D gene is TRBD1 (5 bases). CDR1 MNHEY and CDR2 SVGAGI come from the germline V gene. This CDR3 has 13 residues. Trimming stripped 9 bases from V and 3 bases from J, with 14 bases between. The CDR3 spells CASYDRTYYGYTF. The CDR3, as DNA: TGTGCCAGTTACGACAGAACCTACTATGGCTACACCTTC.

The chain couples TRBV9 to TRBJ1-4; weak D call: TRBD1 (5 bases). V lost 0 bases, J lost 8 bases, and 23 bases lay in between. The germline CDR1 and CDR2 sequences are SGDLS and YYNGEE. The CDR3 has 18 amino acids. The chain's CDR3 is CASSVARGHDRNLEKLFF. CDR3 bases: TGTGCCAGCAGCGTAGCTCGGGGCCACGATCGTAATTTAGAAAAACTGTTTTTT.

This rearrangement joins TRBV7-6 to TRBJ2-5; 7 nucleotides align to TRBD2. The V gene end was trimmed by 5 bases and the J gene end by 5 bases; junction bases not matched to a gene: 5. The CDR3 sequence is 13 residues long. Germline CDR1 SGHVS, CDR2 FNYEAQ. The CDR3 loop is CASSTRGEETQYF. The CDR3 nucleotides are TGTGCCAGCAGCACCCGGGGGGAGGAGACCCAGTACTTC.

The chain is built from TRBV4-2 and TRBJ2-2; D gene unclear. CDR1 and CDR2 from the germline V gene are LGHNA and YNFKEQ. V lost 1 base and J 0 bases, leaving 6 bases between the germline ends. The length of the CDR3 is 15 residues. DNA for the CDR3: TGTGCCAGCAGCCAAGTGTTCGCGAACACCGGGGAGCTGTTTTTT. As protein: CASSQVFANTGELFF.

This clone was observed once. The chain combines TRBV6-1 with TRBJ2-1; the match to TRBD2 covers 8 bases. V was pared by 2 bases and J by 6 bases, with 9 bases of the junction left unmatched. Germline V CDR1 and CDR2: MNHNS, SASEGT. This CDR3 region has 16 residues. The CDR3: CASSELVGGASNEQFF. CDR3 nucleotide sequence: TGTGCCAGCAGTGAACTAGTCGGGGGGGCCTCCAATGAGCAGTTCTTC.

The V gene is TRBV6-1, the J gene TRBJ1-2; no clear D gene. V dropped 2 bases and J dropped 0 bases, with 7 bases sitting between them. The CDR3 extends over 14 amino acids. Germline V gene data show CDR1 as MNHNS and CDR2 as SASEGT. The CDR3 protein is CASSEFVTNYGYTF. The DNA for the CDR3 is TGTGCCAGCAGTGAATTTGTAACTAACTATGGCTACACCTTC.

The gene calls are TRBV27 and TRBJ1-4; TRBD1 agrees at 7 bases. This CDR3 is built from 15 residues. Unmatched junction bases numbered 8, after V lost 6 bases and J lost 4 bases. Germline assignment: CDR1 MNHEY and CDR2 SMNVEV (reference sequence). CDR3 nucleotides: TGTGCCAGCAGGGCCCGGGGGACAGATAATGAAAAACTGTTTTTT. Residues: CASRARGTDNEKLFF.

This clone was recorded once. V is TRBV30 and J is TRBJ2-7; 7 nucleotides agree with TRBD1. Germline-derived CDR1 and CDR2 are GTSNPN and SVGIG (reference sequence). The CDR3 has 15 residues. V was clipped by 1 base and J by 3 bases; unmatched bases: 9. DNA of the CDR3: TGTGCCTGGAGTGCCAAGACAGGGCGTTACTACGAGCAGTACTTC. It yields the protein CAWSAKTGRYYEQYF.

The chain combines TRBV4-1 with TRBJ2-1, with D possibly being TRBD2 (7 bases). Germline values: CDR1 MGHRA, CDR2 YSYEKL. The length of the CDR3 is 15 residues. V lost 2 bases, J lost 8 bases, and 16 bases lay in between. CDR3: CASSQRGGLQHEQFF. The DNA of the CDR3 is TGCGCCAGCAGCCAAAGGGGGGGCCTCCAGCATGAGCAGTTCTTC.

This clone was seen a single time. This sequence joins TRBV30 and TRBJ2-2; unclear D gene. This CDR3 comprises 13 residues. With 1 base removed from V and 6 bases from J, the gap between germline ends came to 9 bases. CDR1 is GTSNPN and CDR2 is SVGIG in the germline V gene (reference sequence). CDR3 sequence (DNA): TGTGCCTGGAGTGGGGTTTCGGCCGGGGAGCTGTTTTTT. It specifies CAWSGVSAGELFF. The full variable domain, completed using reference TRBV30 and TRBJ2-2, is SQTIHQWPATLVQPVGSPLSLECTVEGTSNPNLYWYRQAAGRGLQLLFYSVGIGQISSEVPQNLSASRPQDRQFILSSKKLLLSDSGFYLCAWSGVSAGELFFGEGSRLTVL.

V and J are TRBV5-1 and TRBJ1-1, with D uncertain. The V end lost 3 bases, the J end lost 1 base, and 13 bases lay between the germline ends. The CDR3 extends over 15 amino acids. CDR1 is SGHRS and CDR2 is YFSETQ in the germline V gene. CDR3 in amino acids: CASSSSYGGNTEAFF. Here the CDR3 DNA reads TGCGCCAGCAGCTCCTCGTACGGCGGGAACACTGAAGCTTTCTTT.

The rearrangement joins TRBV27 to TRBJ1-1, with a tentative D call TRBD1 (5 bases). The germline CDR1 and CDR2 sequences are MNHEY and SMNVEV (reference sequence). The CDR3 covers 12 residues. The V end was cut by 1 base, the J end by 7 bases, with 7 bases between. Written as DNA, the CDR3 is TGTGCCAGCAGTTTATTAGGGGATGAAGCTTTCTTT. Translating it yields CASSLLGDEAFF.

This clone was recorded once. The chain has TRBV21-1 and TRBJ2-2; the table assigns TRBD2, which was not confirmed against the DNA. TRBV21-1 is marked as a pseudogene. The CDR3 runs to 17 residues. CDR3 nucleotide sequence: TGTGCCAGCAGCCCTAGGGCGGGGCGGACGAACACCGGGGAGCTGTTTTTT. Its translation: CASSPRAGRTNTGELFF.